Following are 19 T cell receptor beta chains from one sample sequenced in a study of graft-versus-host responses after intestinal transplantation. Profiled with immunoSEQ multiplex PCR; TCRdb holds only in-frame clones, not every one. In the table there are over 15,000 clones, 88% of which are singletons. The sample consisted of PBMCs, taken about 110 days after intestinal transplant. These receptors all come from a human patient who received an intestinal transplant, so some T cells may come from the graft donor.

V and J are TRBV5-4 and TRBJ2-1, with D perhaps TRBD2 (5 bases). This CDR3 has 14 residues. Germline V lookup: CDR1 SGHNT, CDR2 YYREEE (reference sequence). Between the trimmed V and J ends, which lost 7 bases and 9 bases, there was a span of 20 bases. The CDR3 bases are TGTGCCAGCTTACCCACGCCAATCAGCGGTGAGCAGTTCTTC. Translated: CASLPTPISGEQFF.

This rearrangement joins TRBV6-1 to TRBJ2-1, with no clear D. CDR3 length equals 15 residues. Germline CDR1 MNHNS, CDR2 SASEGT. The V end lost 6 bases, the J end lost 4 bases, and 16 bases lay between the germline ends. In DNA form, the CDR3 reads TGTGCCAGCAGCCCCGAAAGGAGCGCATACAATGAGCAGTTCTTC. Amino acids: CASSPERSAYNEQFF.

This chain joins TRBV29-1 and TRBJ2-3; unclear D gene. CDR1 and CDR2 from the germline V gene are SQVTM and ANQGSEA. This CDR3 has 14 residues. Between the trimmed V and J ends, which lost 0 bases and 6 bases, there was a span of 13 bases. CDR3 residues: CSVEDLNRLDTQYF. In DNA, the CDR3 is TGCAGCGTTGAAGATTTGAACCGCTTGGATACGCAGTATTTT.

CDR3 DNA sequence: TGTGCCAGCAGCCCCCGACTAGCGGGAGCGGGCGAGCAGTACTTC. It yields the protein CASSPRLAGAGEQYF. The chain joins TRBV9 to TRBJ2-7; 12 bases fit TRBD2. J gave up 6 bases and V 4 bases, and 8 bases lay outside the gene matches. This CDR3 spans 15 amino acids. The V gene's germline CDR1 is SGDLS and CDR2 YYNGEE.

As concerns this clone: A junction end diverges from the germline sequence, so it may reflect a read error. The rearrangement joins TRBV7-2 to TRBJ2-7, with a weak D call TRBD1 (6 bases). Germline-derived CDR1 and CDR2 are SGHTA and FQGNSA. The CDR3 has 14 amino acids. CDR3 protein: CASSLYRASYGQYF. As DNA, the CDR3 is TGTGCCAGCAGCTTATACAGGGCAAGTTACGGGCAGTACTTC.

The V and J genes are TRBV10-2 and TRBJ2-1; TRBD2 matches 9 bases. Looked up from germline, CDR1 is WSHSY and CDR2 is SAAADI. This CDR3 has 14 residues. The V and J ends lost 10 bases and 9 bases, in that order; junction bases with no gene match: 13. CDR3 in DNA: TGCGCCACCTTCTCCGCTAGCGGGAAAGGTGAGCAGTTCTTC. As protein: CATFSASGKGEQFF.

This clone showed up just once. The V and J genes are TRBV7-2 and TRBJ2-1; D remains unclear. Trimming stripped 4 bases from V and 13 bases from J, with 11 bases between. Germline V lookup: CDR1 SGHTA, CDR2 FQGNSA. CDR3 length: 11 residues. The CDR3 coding sequence is TGTGCCAGCAGCTCTACAATTTTCCAGTTCTTC. It encodes CASSSTIFQFF.

The chain uses TRBV6-5 and TRBJ1-2, with D unresolved. CDR1 is MNHEY and CDR2 is SVGAGI in the germline V gene. Trimming took off 0 bases at V and 8 bases at J, with 10 bases between the two ends. There are 13 residues in the CDR3. The CDR3, as DNA: TGTGCCAGCAGTTACTCGTTCGGGTACGGCTACACCTTC. Translating gives CASSYSFGYGYTF.

The chain recombines TRBV28 with TRBJ2-7; TRBD1 matches 9 bases. The V gene end was trimmed by 7 bases and the J gene end by 4 bases; junction bases not matched to a gene: 11. Germline CDR1 MDHEN, CDR2 SYDVKM. This CDR3 region has 15 residues. CDR3: CASNLGTGFAYEQYF. CDR3 DNA sequence: TGTGCCAGCAACCTCGGGACAGGGTTCGCTTACGAGCAGTACTTC.

This clone occurred once. The chain joins TRBV29-1 to TRBJ1-1; the match to TRBD1 covers 7 bases. The junction had 6 bases not matched to a gene; V was cut back by 8 bases and J by 0 bases. Germline CDR1 and CDR2: SQVTM and ANQGSEA. CDR3 length: 13 amino acids. CDR3 in DNA: TGCAGCTTAAACAGGGGAATGAACACTGAAGCTTTCTTT. Its protein is CSLNRGMNTEAFF.

The rearrangement joins TRBV7-8 to TRBJ2-1; maybe TRBD2 (6 bases). Germline V CDR1 and CDR2: SGHVS, FQNEAQ. This CDR3 is 18 amino acids long. With 5 bases removed from V and 4 bases from J, the gap between germline ends came to 24 bases. The CDR3 region has the DNA TGTGCCAGCAGCCTAGTATTCCCGGGACTCAAGTATTACAATGAGCAGTTCTTC. This gives the protein CASSLVFPGLKYYNEQFF.

The gene calls are TRBV6-1 and TRBJ2-3; the match to TRBD2 covers 13 bases. V lost 3 bases and J lost 6; bases outside the gene matches: 6. Germline CDR1 reads MNHNS; CDR2 reads SASEGT. The CDR3 is 16 residues long. The chain's CDR3 is CASSEGGLAGFDTQYF. CDR3 nucleotide sequence: TGTGCCAGCAGTGAGGGGGGACTAGCGGGATTTGATACGCAGTATTTT.

This chain connects TRBV6-1 to TRBJ1-2; D possibly corresponds to TRBD1 (6 bases). Germline CDR1 is MNHNS and CDR2 is SASEGT. V lost 8 bases to trimming and J lost 6 bases, with 13 bases between them. The CDR3 sequence is 12 residues long. The CDR3 protein is CASRGQLDGYTF. The CDR3 DNA is TGTGCCAGCCGAGGACAGCTGGATGGCTACACCTTC.

This clone was detected a few times. This sequence joins TRBV27 and TRBJ2-4, with D possibly being TRBD1 (6 bases). The CDR3 consists of 14 residues. CDR1 is MNHEY, CDR2 SMNVEV, per germline (reference sequence). Trimming cost V 8 bases and J 8 bases, with 19 bases left between them. In DNA form, the CDR3 reads TGTGCCAGCTCCTATTCCGACAGGTCGGACATTCAGTACTTC. Its translation: CASSYSDRSDIQYF.

The chain couples TRBV25-1 to TRBJ2-5, with D possibly called TRBD1 or TRBD2 (5 bases each). Germline V gene lookup returns CDR1 MGHDK and CDR2 SYGVNS. The CDR3 length is 13 residues. V dropped 8 bases and J dropped 1 base, with 11 bases sitting between them. The CDR3 loop is CASGDPPQETQYF. CDR3 in DNA: TGTGCCAGCGGGGACCCCCCCCAAGAGACCCAGTACTTC.

The rearrangement links TRBV18 to TRBJ1-5; D is uncertain. Per germline, CDR1 KGHSH and CDR2 LQKENI. The V end lost 2 bases, the J end lost 0 bases, and 2 bases lay between the germline ends. The CDR3 is made up of 13 amino acids. The chain's CDR3 is CASSPYSNQPQHF. CDR3 nucleotides: TGTGCCAGCTCACCATATAGCAATCAGCCCCAGCATTTT.

The CDR3 sequence: CASSSRDRKLFF. The CDR3 DNA is TGTGCCAGCAGCTCGAGGGACCGAAAACTGTTTTTT. The rearrangement links TRBV5-6 to TRBJ1-4, with D perhaps matching TRBD1 (5 bases). Trimming cost V 3 bases and J 10 bases, with 10 bases left between them. Germline V gives CDR1 SGHDT, CDR2 YYEEEE. This CDR3 is built from 12 residues.

In its sample, this clone was seen a few times. CDR3: CASSHPGTSSYTGELFF. The CDR3 DNA follows: TGTGCCAGCAGCCACCCCGGGACTAGCAGTTACACCGGGGAGCTGTTTTTT. The chain has TRBV5-6 and TRBJ2-2, with TRBD2 matching over 9 bases. The CDR3 loop spans 17 amino acids. Germline trimming cut 4 bases from V and 3 bases from J; bases unmatched to any gene: 10. The germline gives CDR1 SGHDT, CDR2 YYEEEE.

The chain recombines TRBV7-2 with TRBJ2-5; D perhaps matches TRBD1 (5 bases). The V end lost 5 bases, the J end lost 9 bases, and 22 bases lay between the germline ends. CDR1 and CDR2 (germline): SGHTA, FQGNSA. This CDR3 is built from 15 residues. The CDR3 region has the DNA TGTGCCAGCAGCCTCCCCAAGGGGCAGGTAGGAGCCCAGTACTTC. Its protein product is CASSLPKGQVGAQYF.